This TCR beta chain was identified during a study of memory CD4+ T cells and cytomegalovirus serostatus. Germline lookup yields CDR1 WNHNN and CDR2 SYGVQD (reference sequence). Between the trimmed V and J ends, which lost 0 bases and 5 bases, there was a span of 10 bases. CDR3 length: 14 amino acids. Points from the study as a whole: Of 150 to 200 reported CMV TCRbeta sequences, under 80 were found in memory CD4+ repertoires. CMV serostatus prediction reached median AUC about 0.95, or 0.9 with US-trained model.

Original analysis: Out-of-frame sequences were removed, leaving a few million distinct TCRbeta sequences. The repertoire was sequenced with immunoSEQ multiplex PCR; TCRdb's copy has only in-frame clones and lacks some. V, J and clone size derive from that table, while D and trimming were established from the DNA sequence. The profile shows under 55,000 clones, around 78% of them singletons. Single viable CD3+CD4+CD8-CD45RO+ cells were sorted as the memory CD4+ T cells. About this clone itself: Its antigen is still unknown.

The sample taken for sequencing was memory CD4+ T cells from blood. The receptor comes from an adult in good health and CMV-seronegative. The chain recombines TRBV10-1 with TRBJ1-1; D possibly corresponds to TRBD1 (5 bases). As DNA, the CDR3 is TGCGCCAGCAGTGAGTCCCAGGGAAGAACTGAAGCTTTCTTT. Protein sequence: CASSESQGRTEAFF.